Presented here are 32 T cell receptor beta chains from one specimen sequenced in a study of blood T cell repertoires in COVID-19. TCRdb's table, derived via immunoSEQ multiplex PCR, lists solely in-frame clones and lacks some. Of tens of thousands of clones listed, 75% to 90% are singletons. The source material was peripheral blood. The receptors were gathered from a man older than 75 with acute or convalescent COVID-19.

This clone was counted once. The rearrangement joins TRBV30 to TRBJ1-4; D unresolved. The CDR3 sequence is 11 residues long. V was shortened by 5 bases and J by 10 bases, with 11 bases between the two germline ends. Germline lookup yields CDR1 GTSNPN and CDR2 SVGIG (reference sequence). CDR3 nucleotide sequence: TGTGCCTGGCTTCTAGAGGGAAAACTGTTTTTT. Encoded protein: CAWLLEGKLFF.

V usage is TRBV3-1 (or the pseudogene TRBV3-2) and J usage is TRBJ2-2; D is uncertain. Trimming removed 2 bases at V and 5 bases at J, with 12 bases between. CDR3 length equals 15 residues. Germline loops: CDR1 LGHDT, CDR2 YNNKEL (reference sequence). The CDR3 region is CASSQPSSRTGELFF. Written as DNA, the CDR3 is TGTGCCAGCAGCCAACCGAGCTCGCGGACCGGGGAGCTGTTTTTT.

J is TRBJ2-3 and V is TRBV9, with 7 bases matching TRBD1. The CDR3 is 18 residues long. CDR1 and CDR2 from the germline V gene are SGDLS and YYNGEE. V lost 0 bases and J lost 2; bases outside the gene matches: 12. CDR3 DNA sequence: TGTGCCAGCAGCGTAGGCTTTTTACAGGGGCCCATCACAGATACGCAGTATTTT. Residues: CASSVGFLQGPITDTQYF.

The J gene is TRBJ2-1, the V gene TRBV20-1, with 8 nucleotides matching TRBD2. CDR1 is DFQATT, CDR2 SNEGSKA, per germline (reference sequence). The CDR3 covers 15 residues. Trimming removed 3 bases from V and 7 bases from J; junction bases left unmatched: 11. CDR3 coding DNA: TGCAGTGCTAGTGAGATAGCGGGAAATAGAAATGAGCAGTTCTTC. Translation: CSASEIAGNRNEQFF.

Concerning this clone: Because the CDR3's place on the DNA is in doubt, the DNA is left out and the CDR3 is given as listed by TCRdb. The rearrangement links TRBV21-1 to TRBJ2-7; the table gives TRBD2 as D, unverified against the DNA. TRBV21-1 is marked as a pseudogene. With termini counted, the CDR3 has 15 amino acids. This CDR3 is CASSKVAPGNDEQYF.

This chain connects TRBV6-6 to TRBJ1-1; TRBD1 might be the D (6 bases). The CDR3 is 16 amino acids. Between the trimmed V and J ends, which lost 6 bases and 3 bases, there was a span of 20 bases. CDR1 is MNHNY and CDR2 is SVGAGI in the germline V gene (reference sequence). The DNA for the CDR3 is TGTGCCAGCAGCCAAAAACAGGGCGGTGGGGACACTGAAGCTTTCTTT. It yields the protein CASSQKQGGGDTEAFF.

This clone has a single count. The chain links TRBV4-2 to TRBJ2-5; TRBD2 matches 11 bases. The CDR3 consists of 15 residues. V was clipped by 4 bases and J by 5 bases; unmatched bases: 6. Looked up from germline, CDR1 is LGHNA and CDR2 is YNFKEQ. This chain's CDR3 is CASSPGTSGGETQYF. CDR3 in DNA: TGTGCCAGCAGCCCTGGGACTAGCGGAGGGGAGACCCAGTACTTC.

CDR3 sequence: CASSLVAGTYNEQFF. The CDR3 DNA follows: TGCGCCAGCAGCTTGGTGGCGGGGACCTACAATGAGCAGTTCTTC. This sequence joins TRBV5-1 and TRBJ2-1, with a weak D call TRBD2 (6 bases). This CDR3 region has 15 residues. Germline V gene lookup returns CDR1 SGHRS and CDR2 YFSETQ. Trimming stripped 0 bases from V and 2 bases from J, with 9 bases between.

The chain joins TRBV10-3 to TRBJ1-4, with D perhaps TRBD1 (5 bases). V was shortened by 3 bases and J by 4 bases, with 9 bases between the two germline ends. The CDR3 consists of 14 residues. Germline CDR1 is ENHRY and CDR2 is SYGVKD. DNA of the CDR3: TGTGCCATCAGTGAAAATAGGGGTAATGAAAAACTGTTTTTT. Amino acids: CAISENRGNEKLFF.

The chain's CDR3 is CARMREVNTEAFF. In DNA form, the CDR3 reads TGTGCCAGGATGAGAGAAGTGAACACTGAAGCTTTCTTT. This rearrangement joins TRBV2 to TRBJ1-1; D ambiguous. V dropped 9 bases and J dropped 0 bases, with 11 bases sitting between them. CDR1 and CDR2 from the germline V gene are SNHLY and FYNNEI. This CDR3 spans 13 amino acids.

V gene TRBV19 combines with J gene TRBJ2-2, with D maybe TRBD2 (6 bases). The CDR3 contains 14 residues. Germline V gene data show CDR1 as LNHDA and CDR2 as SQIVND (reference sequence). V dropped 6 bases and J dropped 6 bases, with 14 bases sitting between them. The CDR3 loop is CASSGTVWAGELFF. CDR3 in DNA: TGTGCCAGTAGCGGGACTGTGTGGGCCGGGGAGCTGTTTTTT.

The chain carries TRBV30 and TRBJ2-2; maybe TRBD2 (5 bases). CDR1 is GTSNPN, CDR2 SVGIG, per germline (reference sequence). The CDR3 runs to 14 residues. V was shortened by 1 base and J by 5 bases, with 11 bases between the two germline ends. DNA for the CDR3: TGTGCCTGGAGTGGAGGGAAACAGACCGGGGAGCTGTTTTTT. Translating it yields CAWSGGKQTGELFF.

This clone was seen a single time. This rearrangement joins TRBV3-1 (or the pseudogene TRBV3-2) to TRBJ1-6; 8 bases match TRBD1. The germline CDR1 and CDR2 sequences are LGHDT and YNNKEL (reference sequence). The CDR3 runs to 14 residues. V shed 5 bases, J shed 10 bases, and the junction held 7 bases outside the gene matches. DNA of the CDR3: TGTGCCAGCAGCTCCGGACAGGGACGATCACCCCTCCACTTT. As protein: CASSSGQGRSPLHF.

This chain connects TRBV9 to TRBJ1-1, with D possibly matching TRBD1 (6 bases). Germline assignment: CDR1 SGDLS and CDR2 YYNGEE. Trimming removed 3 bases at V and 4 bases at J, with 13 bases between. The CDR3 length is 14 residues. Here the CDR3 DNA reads TGTGCCAGCAGCGCTACAGGGATGGCCACTGAAGCTTTCTTT. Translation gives CASSATGMATEAFF.

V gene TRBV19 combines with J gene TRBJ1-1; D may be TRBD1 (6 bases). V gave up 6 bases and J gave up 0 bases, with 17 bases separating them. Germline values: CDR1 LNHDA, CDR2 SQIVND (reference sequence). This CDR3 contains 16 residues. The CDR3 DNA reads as TGTGCCAGTAGGGCGGCACAGGGTCGAATGAACACTGAAGCTTTCTTT. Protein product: CASRAAQGRMNTEAFF. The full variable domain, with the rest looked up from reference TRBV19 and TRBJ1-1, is DGGITQSPKYLFRKEGQNVTLSCEQNLNHDAMYWYRQDPGQGLRLIYYSQIVNDFQKGDIAEGYSVSREKKESFPLTVTSAQKNPTAFYLCASRAAQGRMNTEAFFGQGTRLTVV.

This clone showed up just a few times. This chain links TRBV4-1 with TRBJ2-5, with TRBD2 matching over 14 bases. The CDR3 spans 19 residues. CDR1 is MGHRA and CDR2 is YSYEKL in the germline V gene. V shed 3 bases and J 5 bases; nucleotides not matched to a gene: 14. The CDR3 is CASSHPLGTSGGPGETQYF. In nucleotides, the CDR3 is TGCGCCAGCAGCCATCCACTAGGGACTAGCGGGGGCCCAGGGGAGACCCAGTACTTC.

The DNA of the CDR3 is TGTGCCAGCAGTCAGAGGGTCGGGAACTCGGGAATAGAAAAACTGTTTTTT. Translated: CASSQRVGNSGIEKLFF. This chain uses TRBV6-6 with TRBJ1-4; D gene uncertain. Germline loops: CDR1 MNHNY, CDR2 SVGAGI (reference sequence). This CDR3 is 17 amino acids long. V shed 5 bases and J shed 8 bases, with 24 bases lying between them.

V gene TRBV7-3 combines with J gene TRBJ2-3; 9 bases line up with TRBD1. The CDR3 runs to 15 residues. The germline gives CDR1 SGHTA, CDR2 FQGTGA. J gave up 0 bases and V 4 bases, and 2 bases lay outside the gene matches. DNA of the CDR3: TGTGCCAGCAGCTGGGACAGGGCTAGCACAGATACGCAGTATTTT. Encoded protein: CASSWDRASTDTQYF.

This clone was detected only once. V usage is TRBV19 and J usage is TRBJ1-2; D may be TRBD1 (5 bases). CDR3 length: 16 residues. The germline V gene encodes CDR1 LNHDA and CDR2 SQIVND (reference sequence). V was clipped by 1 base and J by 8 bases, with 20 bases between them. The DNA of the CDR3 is TGTGCCAGTAGTATAGCCACGCCCGGGGGAGGGTTGGGCTACACCTTC. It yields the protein CASSIATPGGGLGYTF.

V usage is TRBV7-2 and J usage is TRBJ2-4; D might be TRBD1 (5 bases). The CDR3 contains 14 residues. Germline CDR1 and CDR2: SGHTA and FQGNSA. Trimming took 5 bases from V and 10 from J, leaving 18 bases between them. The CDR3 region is CASSLLGPTDIQYF. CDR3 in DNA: TGTGCCAGCAGCCTCCTGGGGCCTACGGATATTCAGTACTTC.

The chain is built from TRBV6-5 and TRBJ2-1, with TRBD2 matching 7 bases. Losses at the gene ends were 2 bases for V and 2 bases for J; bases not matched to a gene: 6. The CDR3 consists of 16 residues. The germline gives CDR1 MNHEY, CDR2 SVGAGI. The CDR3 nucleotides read TGTGCCAGCAGTTACCTTCGGGGAGGGGCCTACAATGAGCAGTTCTTC. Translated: CASSYLRGGAYNEQFF.

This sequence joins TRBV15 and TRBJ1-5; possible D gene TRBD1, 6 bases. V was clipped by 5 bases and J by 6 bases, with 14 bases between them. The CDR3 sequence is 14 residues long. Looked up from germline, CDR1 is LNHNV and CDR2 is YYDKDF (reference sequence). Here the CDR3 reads CATSVEQGFQPQHF. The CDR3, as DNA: TGTGCCACCAGCGTCGAGCAGGGGTTTCAGCCCCAGCATTTT.

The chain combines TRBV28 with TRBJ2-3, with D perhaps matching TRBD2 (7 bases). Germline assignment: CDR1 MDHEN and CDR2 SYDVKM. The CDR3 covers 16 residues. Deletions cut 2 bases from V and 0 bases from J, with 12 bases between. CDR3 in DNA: TGTGCCAGCAGTTTACGGGGGGCTGACAGCACAGATACGCAGTATTTT. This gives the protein CASSLRGADSTDTQYF.

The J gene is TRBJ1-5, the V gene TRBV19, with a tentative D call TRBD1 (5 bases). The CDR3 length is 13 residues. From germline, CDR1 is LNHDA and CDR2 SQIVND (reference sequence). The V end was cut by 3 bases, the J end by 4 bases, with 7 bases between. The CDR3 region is CASSMGGNQPQHF. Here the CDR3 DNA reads TGTGCCAGTAGTATGGGGGGAAATCAGCCCCAGCATTTT.

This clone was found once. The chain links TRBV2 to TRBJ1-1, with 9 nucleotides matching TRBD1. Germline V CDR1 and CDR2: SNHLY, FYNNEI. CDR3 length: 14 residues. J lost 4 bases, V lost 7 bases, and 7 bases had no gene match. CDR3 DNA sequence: TGTGCCAGCAAAGGACAGGGGACGATCACTGAAGCTTTCTTT. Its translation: CASKGQGTITEAFF.

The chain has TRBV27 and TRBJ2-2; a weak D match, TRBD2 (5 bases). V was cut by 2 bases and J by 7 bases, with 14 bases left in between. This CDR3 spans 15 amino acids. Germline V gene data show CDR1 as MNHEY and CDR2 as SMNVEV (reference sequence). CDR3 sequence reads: CASSLKASRNGELFF. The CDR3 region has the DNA TGTGCCAGCAGTTTAAAGGCTAGCCGGAACGGGGAGCTGTTTTTT.

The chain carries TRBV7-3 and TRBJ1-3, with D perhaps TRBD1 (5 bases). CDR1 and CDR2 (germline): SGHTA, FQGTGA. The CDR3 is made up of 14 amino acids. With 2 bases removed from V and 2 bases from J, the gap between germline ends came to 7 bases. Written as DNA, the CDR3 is TGTGCCAGCAGCTTAGGGGGGGCTGGAAACACCATATATTTT. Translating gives CASSLGGAGNTIYF.

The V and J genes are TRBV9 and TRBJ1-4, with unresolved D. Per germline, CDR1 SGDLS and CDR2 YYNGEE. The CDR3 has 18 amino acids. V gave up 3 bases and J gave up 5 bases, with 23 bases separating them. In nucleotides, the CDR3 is TGTGCCAGCAGCGCCGAGGCAACGTCCGAACCTCTAAATGAAAAACTGTTTTTT. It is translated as CASSAEATSEPLNEKLFF.

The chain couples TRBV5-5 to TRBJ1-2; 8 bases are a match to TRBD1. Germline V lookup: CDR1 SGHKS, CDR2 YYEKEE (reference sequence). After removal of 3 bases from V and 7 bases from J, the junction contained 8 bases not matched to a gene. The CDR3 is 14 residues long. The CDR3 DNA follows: TGTGCCAGCAGCTCCGACAGGGGAGCGGCTGGCTACACCTTC. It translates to CASSSDRGAAGYTF.

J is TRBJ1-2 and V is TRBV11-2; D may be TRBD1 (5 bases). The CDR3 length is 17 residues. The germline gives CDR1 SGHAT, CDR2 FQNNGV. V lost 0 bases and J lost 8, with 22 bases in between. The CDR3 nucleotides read TGTGCCAGCAGCTTAGATACATCGGCTCGGCAGGGCGGAGGCTACACCTTC. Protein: CASSLDTSARQGGGYTF.

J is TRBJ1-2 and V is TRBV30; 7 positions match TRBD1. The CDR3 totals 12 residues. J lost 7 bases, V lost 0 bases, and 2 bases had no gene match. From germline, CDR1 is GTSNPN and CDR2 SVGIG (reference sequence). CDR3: CAWSVGGSGYTF. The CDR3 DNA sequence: TGTGCCTGGAGTGTAGGGGGCTCTGGCTACACCTTC.

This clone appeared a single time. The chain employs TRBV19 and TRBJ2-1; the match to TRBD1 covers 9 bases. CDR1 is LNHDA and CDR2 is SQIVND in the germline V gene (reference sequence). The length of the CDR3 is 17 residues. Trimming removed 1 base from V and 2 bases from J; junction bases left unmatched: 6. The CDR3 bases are TGTGCCAGTAGTATAGTGGGACAGGGAGGGCCCTACAATGAGCAGTTCTTC. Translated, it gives CASSIVGQGGPYNEQFF.